A single T cell receptor beta chain is shown here with its context. This entry is derived from a study of T cell changes during pregnancy in multiple sclerosis. Sequencing was performed with immunoSEQ multiplex PCR; in TCRdb, only in-frame clones are kept and a portion is missing. The data contain 70,000 to 80,000 clones, around 94% of them singletons. Germline CDR1 SGHNT, CDR2 YYREEE (reference sequence). V lost 3 bases and J lost 4; bases outside the gene matches: 7. This CDR3 contains 16 residues. The source material was peripheral blood, sampled in the third trimester of pregnancy. The chain combines TRBV5-4 with TRBJ1-3; 10 bases match TRBD1. The sequence derives from a female donor with multiple sclerosis, enrolled in a pregnancy study. The CDR3 is CASSYGQGDFGNTIYF. The CDR3 nucleotides read TGTGCCAGCAGCTACGGACAGGGGGACTTCGGAAACACCATATATTTT.